This is a list of T cell receptor beta chains from one sample in a study of blood T cells in healthy people across ages. TCRdb reprocessed the 5' RACE reads with MiXCR, giving one entry per CDR3 protein. The sample lists 650,000 to 900,000 distinct CDR3 sequences; 62% were seen once. The sample consisted of blood. All receptors derive from a man in his thirties or forties in good health. Each CDR3 is given with its conserved first and last residue. A D gene is named only where the DNA matches it firmly. Some rows mark clone size as missing; the rest say once, few, many or name a class of expanded clone.

d_call	clone_size	j_call	v_call	cdr3_nt	cdr3_aa
TRBD1	.	TRBJ2-5	TRBV29-1	TGCAGCGTTGAACAGGGGGCGCTGAACGGGGAGACCCAGTACTTC	CSVEQGALNGETQYF
.	.	TRBJ1-2	TRBV12-3/TRBV12-4	TGTGCCAGCAGTGCGACAGACGGTTCCTATGGCTACACCTTC	CASSATDGSYGYTF
TRBD1	few	TRBJ2-5	TRBV27	TGTGCCAGCAGTTCCGCTCCGGGACAGTTACAAGAGACCCAGTACTTC	CASSSAPGQLQETQYF
.	.	TRBJ2-3	TRBV7-9	TGTGCCAGCAGCTTCAGGCAGAGAAGCACAGATACGCAGTATTTT	CASSFRQRSTDTQYF
.	.	TRBJ2-1	TRBV5-1	TGCGCCAGCAGCTTGGTCCCGGTAGGGGCCTCCTGCAATGAGCAGTTCTTC	CASSLVPVGASCNEQFF
TRBD1	few	TRBJ2-1	TRBV2	TGTGCCAGCAGTGCTAGGGGACAGGAGTACAATGAGCAGTTCTTC	CASSARGQEYNEQFF
.	.	TRBJ2-5	TRBV6-2/TRBV6-3	TGTGCCAGCAGTTACTCAGGGCCGCTACAAGAGACCCAGTACTTC	CASSYSGPLQETQYF
.	.	TRBJ1-1	TRBV12-3/TRBV12-4	TGTGCCAGCAGTTTTGAGGGTTTCGACACTGAAGCTTTCTTT	CASSFEGFDTEAFF
.	few	TRBJ1-5	TRBV29-1	TGCAGCGTCATTACCCGGGAGGGGGGCAATCAGCCCCAGCATTTT	CSVITREGGNQPQHF
TRBD2	.	TRBJ2-2	TRBV12-3/TRBV12-4	TGTGCCAGCAGGCCGGACACGACTAGCGGGGGGAACACCGGGGAGCTGTTTTTT	CASRPDTTSGGNTGELFF
.	.	TRBJ2-7	TRBV5-5	TGTGCCAGCAGTTATGAAGGGCGGACTAAGGACGAGCAGTACTTC	CASSYEGRTKDEQYF
.	.	TRBJ2-5	TRBV11-2	TGTGCCACCAGTCGCGGGGCGGTAGAAGAGACCCAGTACTTC	CATSRGAVEETQYF
.	.	TRBJ1-2	TRBV4-3	TGCGCCAGCAGCCAAGTTTCCAATAACTATGGCTACACCTTC	CASSQVSNNYGYTF
.	.	TRBJ1-2	TRBV28	TGTGCCAGCAGTCCCGCCCCCGGCAACTATGGCTACACCTTC	CASSPAPGNYGYTF
.	.	TRBJ2-3	TRBV7-9	TGTGCCAGCAGCTGCGGGGTTTCTCTGGCAGATACGCAGTATTTT	CASSCGVSLADTQYF
TRBD1	few	TRBJ2-1	TRBV28	TGTGCCAGCAGTTTAGAAACAGGGGCTACCTACAATGAGCAGTTCTTC	CASSLETGATYNEQFF
.	few	TRBJ2-7	TRBV25-1	TGTGCCAGCGGCCATTACGAGCAGTACTTC	CASGHYEQYF
.	.	TRBJ2-1	TRBV20-1	TGCAGTGCTAGTTTAGCTCACTTAGGTGAGCAGTTCTTC	CSASLAHLGEQFF
.	.	TRBJ1-6	TRBV12-3/TRBV12-4	TGTGCCAGCAGAGACCGACAGCCTCCAACCTATAATTCACCCCTCCACTTT	CASRDRQPPTYNSPLHF
.	once	TRBJ1-1	TRBV3-1	TGTGCCAGCAGCCAGGGACTCCCGGGCACTGAAGCTTTCTTT	CASSQGLPGTEAFF
.	few	TRBJ2-3	TRBV6-6	TGTGCCAGCAGCCCATATTCCGCGGATACGCAGTATTTT	CASSPYSADTQYF
.	few	TRBJ2-7	TRBV9	TGTGCCAGCAGCGTAGCTCGGTGGGGCGACGAGCAGTACTTC	CASSVARWGDEQYF
TRBD1	few	TRBJ1-2	TRBV4-2	TGTGCCAGCAGCCAACGAGGACAGGGCCACTATGGCTACACCTTC	CASSQRGQGHYGYTF
.	.	TRBJ2-3	TRBV18	TGTGCCAGCTCACCATTCAGCACAGATACGCAGTATTTT	CASSPFSTDTQYF
TRBD1	.	TRBJ1-4	TRBV2	TGTGCCAGCAGCGGACAGGGTGAAAAACTGTTTTTT	CASSGQGEKLFF
.	.	TRBJ2-1	TRBV6-2/TRBV6-3	TGTGCCACCTCGAACTCTTACAATGAGCAGTTCTTC	CATSNSYNEQFF
.	.	TRBJ1-2	TRBV7-3	TGTGCCAGCAGCTTAAATGGGCAGGCGAACTATGGCTACACCTTC	CASSLNGQANYGYTF
TRBD2	.	TRBJ2-2	TRBV14	TGTGCCAGCAGCCATCCAACTAGCGGGAGTTTCGGGGAGCTGTTTTTT	CASSHPTSGSFGELFF
TRBD2	.	TRBJ2-7	TRBV7-3	TGTGCCAGCAGCCGTTCCGGCGGGGGGGCATACGAGCAGTACTTC	CASSRSGGGAYEQYF
.	.	TRBJ2-1	TRBV5-4	TGTGCCAGCAACACTAGGGACAATGAGCAGTTCTTC	CASNTRDNEQFF
.	once	TRBJ1-2	TRBV3-1	TGTGCCAGCAGCCAAGATCTAGGGACGGGCTACACCTTC	CASSQDLGTGYTF
TRBD2	.	TRBJ2-1	TRBV29-1	TGCAGCGTTGAAACACGAGCGGGGGTCAATGAGCAGTTCTTC	CSVETRAGVNEQFF
TRBD2	.	TRBJ2-7	TRBV7-2	TGTGCCAGCAGCCAGAGAACCGGGACTAGCGGGTACGAGCAGTACTTC	CASSQRTGTSGYEQYF
TRBD1	.	TRBJ2-5	TRBV29-1	TGCAGCGTTCGGACAGGGGCCAAAGAGCAGTACTTC	CSVRTGAKEQYF
.	.	TRBJ2-4	TRBV20-1	TGCAGTGCTAGAGAAGGGCTAGTCTTTTCCAAAAACATTCAGTACTTC	CSAREGLVFSKNIQYF
TRBD1	few	TRBJ1-5	TRBV12-3/TRBV12-4	TGTGCCAGCAGTTTGGGGACAGGTTATTTTAATCAGCCCCAGCATTTT	CASSLGTGYFNQPQHF